This T cell receptor beta chain was retrieved from a study of shared clonotypes between healthy human individuals. Study conclusions and caveats: Clonotype sharing among donors was thought likely to change with sequencing depth.

Libraries were prepared by immunoSEQ multiplex PCR; TCRdb keeps only in-frame clonotypes and omits some of them. The data hold about 2.2 million clones, with approximately 94% observed a single time. Details on this clone: As yet, its antigen is unknown.

CDR3 length: 14 residues. Germline V lookup: CDR1 LGHNA, CDR2 YNFKEQ. The V and J ends lost 2 bases and 0 bases respectively, with 8 bases between them. CD45RO-negative, CCR7-positively selected cells formed the naive CD8 fraction, excluding terminally differentiated effector memory CD45RA+ cells. V is TRBV4-2 and J is TRBJ2-7, with no clear D. The source of this sequence is a man younger than 35 in good health. Some clones in this sample may be carry-over from other donors' samples. Sequenced sample: naive CD8+ T cells from PBMCs. CDR3 sequence (DNA): TGTGCCAGCAGCCAAACACAGAGCTCCTACGAGCAGTACTTC. Protein product: CASSQTQSSYEQYF.